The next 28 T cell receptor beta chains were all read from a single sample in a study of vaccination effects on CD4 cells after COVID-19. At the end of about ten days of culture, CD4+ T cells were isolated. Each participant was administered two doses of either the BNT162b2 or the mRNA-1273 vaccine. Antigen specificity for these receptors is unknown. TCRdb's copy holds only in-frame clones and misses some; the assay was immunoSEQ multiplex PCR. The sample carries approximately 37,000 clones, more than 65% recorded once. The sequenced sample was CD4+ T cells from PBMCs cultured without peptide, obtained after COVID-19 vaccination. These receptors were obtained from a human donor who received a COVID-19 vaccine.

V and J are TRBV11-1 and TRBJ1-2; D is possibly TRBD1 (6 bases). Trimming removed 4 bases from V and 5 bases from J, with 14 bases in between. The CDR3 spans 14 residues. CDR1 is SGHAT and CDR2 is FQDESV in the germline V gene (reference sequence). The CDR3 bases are TGTGCCAGCAGCTCCGGGACAACCACATATGGCTACACCTTC. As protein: CASSSGTTTYGYTF.

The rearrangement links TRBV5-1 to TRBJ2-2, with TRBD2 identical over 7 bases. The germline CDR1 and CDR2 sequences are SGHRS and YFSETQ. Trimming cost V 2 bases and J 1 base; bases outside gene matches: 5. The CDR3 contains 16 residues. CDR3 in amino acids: CASSLVGGMNTGELFF. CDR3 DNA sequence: TGCGCCAGCAGCTTAGTCGGGGGGATGAACACCGGGGAGCTGTTTTTT. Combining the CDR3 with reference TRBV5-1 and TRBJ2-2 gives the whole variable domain KAGVTQTPRYLIKTRGQQVTLSCSPISGHRSVSWYQQTPGQGLQFLFEYFSETQRNKGNFPGRFSGRQFSNSRSEMNVSTLELGDSALYLCASSLVGGMNTGELFFGEGSRLTVL.

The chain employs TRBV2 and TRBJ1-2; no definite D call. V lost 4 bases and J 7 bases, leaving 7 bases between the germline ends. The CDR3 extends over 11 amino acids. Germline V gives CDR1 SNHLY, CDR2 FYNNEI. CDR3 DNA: TGTGCCAGCAGTGTCGGTTTTGGCTACACCTTC. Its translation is CASSVGFGYTF.

CDR3 sequence: CASSQDYSGVFGDTQYF. DNA for the CDR3: TGCGCCAGCAGCCAAGATTATAGCGGGGTGTTCGGAGATACGCAGTATTTT. The V call is TRBV4-1, the J call TRBJ2-3; 8 bases line up with TRBD2. The CDR3 has 17 residues. CDR1 is MGHRA and CDR2 is YSYEKL in the germline V gene. V was pared by 0 bases and J by 5 bases, with 10 bases of the junction left unmatched.

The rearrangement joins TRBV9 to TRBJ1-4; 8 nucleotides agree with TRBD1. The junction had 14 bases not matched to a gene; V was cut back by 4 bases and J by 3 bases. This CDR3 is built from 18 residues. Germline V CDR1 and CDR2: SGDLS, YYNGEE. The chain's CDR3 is CASSPTGAQGAPNEKLFF. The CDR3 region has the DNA TGTGCCAGCAGCCCCACGGGAGCGCAGGGGGCTCCTAATGAAAAACTGTTTTTT.

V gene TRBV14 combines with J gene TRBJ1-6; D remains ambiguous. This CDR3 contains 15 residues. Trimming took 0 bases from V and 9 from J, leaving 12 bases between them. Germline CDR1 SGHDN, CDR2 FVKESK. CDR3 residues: CASSQEVIGFSPLHF. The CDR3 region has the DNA TGTGCCAGCAGCCAAGAAGTCATAGGGTTTTCACCCCTCCACTTT.

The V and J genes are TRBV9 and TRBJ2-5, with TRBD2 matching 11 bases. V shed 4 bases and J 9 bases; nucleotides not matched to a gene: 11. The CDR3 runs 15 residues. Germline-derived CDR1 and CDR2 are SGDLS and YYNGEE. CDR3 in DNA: TGTGCCAGCAGCTCCGGGACTAGCGGACCCAGGGCCCAGTACTTC. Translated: CASSSGTSGPRAQYF. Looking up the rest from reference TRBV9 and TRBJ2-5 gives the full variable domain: DSGVTQTPKHLITATGQRVTLRCSPRSGDLSVYWYQQSLDQGLQFLIQYYNGEERAKGNILERFSAQQFPDLHSELNLSSLELGDSALYFCASSSGTSGPRAQYFGPGTRLLVL.

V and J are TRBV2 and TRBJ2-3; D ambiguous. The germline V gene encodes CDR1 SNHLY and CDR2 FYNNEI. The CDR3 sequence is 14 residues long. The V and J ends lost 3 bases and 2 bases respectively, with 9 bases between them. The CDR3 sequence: CASSEDRATDTQYF. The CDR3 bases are TGTGCCAGCAGTGAGGATAGAGCCACAGATACGCAGTATTTT.

The CDR3 nucleotides are TGTGCCAGCAGTTTATATCCCCCCGCGGGGGGGCCAGAGACCCAGTACTTC. This codes for CASSLYPPAGGPETQYF. The J gene is TRBJ2-5, the V gene TRBV27; TRBD2 aligns across 9 bases. V dropped 1 base and J dropped 4; count of bases not matched to a gene: 10. The V gene's germline CDR1 is MNHEY and CDR2 SMNVEV (reference sequence). The CDR3 spans 17 residues.

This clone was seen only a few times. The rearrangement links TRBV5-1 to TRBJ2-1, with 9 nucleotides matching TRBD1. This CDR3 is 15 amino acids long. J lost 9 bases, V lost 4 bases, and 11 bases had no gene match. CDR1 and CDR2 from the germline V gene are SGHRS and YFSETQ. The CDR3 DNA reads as TGCGCCAGCAGCCCTTTGACAGGGGGTTGGGTTGAGCAGTTCTTC. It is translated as CASSPLTGGWVEQFF.

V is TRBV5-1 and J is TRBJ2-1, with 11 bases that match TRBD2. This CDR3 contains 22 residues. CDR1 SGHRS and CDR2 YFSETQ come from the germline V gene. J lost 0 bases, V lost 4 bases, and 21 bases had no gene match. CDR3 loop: CASSRPLAGGRLDQSSYNEQFF. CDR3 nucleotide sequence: TGCGCCAGCAGCCGCCCGCTAGCGGGGGGTCGGCTGGACCAGAGCTCCTACAATGAGCAGTTCTTC.

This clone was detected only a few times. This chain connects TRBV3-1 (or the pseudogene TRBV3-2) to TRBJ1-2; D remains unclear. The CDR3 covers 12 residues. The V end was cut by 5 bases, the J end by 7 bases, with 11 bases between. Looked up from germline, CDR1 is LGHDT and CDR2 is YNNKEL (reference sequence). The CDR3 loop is CASSEVQSGYTF. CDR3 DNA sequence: TGTGCCAGCAGCGAGGTGCAATCTGGCTACACCTTC.

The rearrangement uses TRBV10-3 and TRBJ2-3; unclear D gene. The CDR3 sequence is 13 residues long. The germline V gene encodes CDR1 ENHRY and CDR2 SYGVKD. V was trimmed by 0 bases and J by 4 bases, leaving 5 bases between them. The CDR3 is CAISESWADTQYF. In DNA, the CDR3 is TGTGCCATCAGTGAGTCATGGGCAGATACGCAGTATTTT.

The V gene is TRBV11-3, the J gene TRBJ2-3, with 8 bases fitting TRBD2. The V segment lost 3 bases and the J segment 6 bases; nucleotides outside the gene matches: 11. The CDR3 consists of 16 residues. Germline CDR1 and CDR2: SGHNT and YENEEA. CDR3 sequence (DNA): TGTGCCAGCAGCTTTAGCGGGACGAAAACGGGGGATACGCAGTATTTT. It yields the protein CASSFSGTKTGDTQYF. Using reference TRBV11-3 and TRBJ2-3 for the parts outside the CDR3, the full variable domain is EAGVVQSPRYKIIEKKQPVAFWCNPISGHNTLYWYLQNLGQGPELLIRYENEEAVDDSQLPKDRFSAERLKGVDSTLKIQPAELGDSAVYLCASSFSGTKTGDTQYFGPGTRLTVL.

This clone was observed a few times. The CDR3 is CASSLSGTSFYEQYF. CDR3 DNA sequence: TGTGCCAGCAGCCTTAGCGGTACATCATTTTACGAGCAGTACTTC. The chain employs TRBV5-5 and TRBJ2-7, with D possibly TRBD2 on 6 matching bases. This CDR3 has 15 residues. Germline loops: CDR1 SGHKS, CDR2 YYEKEE (reference sequence). Trimming removed 4 bases at V and 4 bases at J, with 18 bases between.

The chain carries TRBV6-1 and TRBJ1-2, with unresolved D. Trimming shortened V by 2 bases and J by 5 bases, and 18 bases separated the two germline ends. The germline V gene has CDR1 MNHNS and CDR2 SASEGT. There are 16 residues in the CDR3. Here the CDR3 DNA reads TGTGCCAGCAGTGAAATTGCAACCCAGCTGGGGTATGGCTACACCTTC. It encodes CASSEIATQLGYGYTF.

The DNA for the CDR3 is TGCGCCAGCAGTGATAGGGGGGCGAGGGAAGAGACCCAGTACTTC. This translates into CASSDRGAREETQYF. V is TRBV10-1 and J is TRBJ2-5, with D tentatively TRBD1 or TRBD2 (6 bases each). Trimming took off 3 bases at V and 3 bases at J, with 14 bases between the two ends. CDR3 length equals 15 residues. Germline V gives CDR1 WNHNN, CDR2 SYGVQD (reference sequence).

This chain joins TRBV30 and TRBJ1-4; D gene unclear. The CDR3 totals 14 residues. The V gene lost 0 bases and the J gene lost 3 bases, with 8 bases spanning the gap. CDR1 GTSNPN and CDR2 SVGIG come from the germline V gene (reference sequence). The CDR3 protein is CAWSVLEPNEKLFF. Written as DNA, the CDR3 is TGTGCCTGGAGTGTATTGGAGCCTAATGAAAAACTGTTTTTT.

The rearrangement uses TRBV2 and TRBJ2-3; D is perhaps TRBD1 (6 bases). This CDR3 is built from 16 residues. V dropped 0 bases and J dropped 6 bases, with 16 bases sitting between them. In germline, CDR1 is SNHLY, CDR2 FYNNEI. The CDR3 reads CASSEAPVGALDTQYF. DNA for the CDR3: TGTGCCAGCAGTGAAGCCCCGGTGGGGGCGCTTGATACGCAGTATTTT.

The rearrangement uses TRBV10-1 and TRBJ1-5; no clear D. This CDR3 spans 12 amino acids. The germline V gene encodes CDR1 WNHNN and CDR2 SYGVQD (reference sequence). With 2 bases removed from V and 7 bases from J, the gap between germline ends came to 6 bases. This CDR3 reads CASSEGDQPQHF. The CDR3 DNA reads TGCGCCAGCAGTGAGGGAGACCAGCCCCAGCATTTT.

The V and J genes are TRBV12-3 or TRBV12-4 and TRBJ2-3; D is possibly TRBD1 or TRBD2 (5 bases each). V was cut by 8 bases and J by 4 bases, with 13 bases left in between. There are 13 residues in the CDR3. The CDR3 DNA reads TGTGCCAGCGGTTATGGGGACGCAGATACGCAGTATTTT. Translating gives CASGYGDADTQYF.

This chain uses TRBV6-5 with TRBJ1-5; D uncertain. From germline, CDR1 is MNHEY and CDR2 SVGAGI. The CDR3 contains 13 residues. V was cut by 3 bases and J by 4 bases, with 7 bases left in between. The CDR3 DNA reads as TGTGCCAGCAGTTATGAGGCGAATCAGCCCCAGCATTTT. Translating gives CASSYEANQPQHF.

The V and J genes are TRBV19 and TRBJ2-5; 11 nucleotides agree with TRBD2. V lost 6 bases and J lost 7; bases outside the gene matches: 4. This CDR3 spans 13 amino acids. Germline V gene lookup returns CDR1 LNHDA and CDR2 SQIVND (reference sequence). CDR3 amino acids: CASRTGTSGTQYF. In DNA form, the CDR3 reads TGTGCCAGTAGGACCGGGACTAGCGGGACCCAGTACTTC. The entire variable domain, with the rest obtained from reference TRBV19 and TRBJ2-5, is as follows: DGGITQSPKYLFRKEGQNVTLSCEQNLNHDAMYWYRQDPGQGLRLIYYSQIVNDFQKGDIAEGYSVSREKKESFPLTVTSAQKNPTAFYLCASRTGTSGTQYFGPGTRLLVL.

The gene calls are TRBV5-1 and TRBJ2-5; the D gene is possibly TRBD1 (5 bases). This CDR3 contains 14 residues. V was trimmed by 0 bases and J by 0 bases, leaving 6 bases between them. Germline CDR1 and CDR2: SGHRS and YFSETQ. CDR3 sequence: CASSLVTDQETQYF. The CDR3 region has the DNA TGCGCCAGCAGCTTGGTGACAGACCAAGAGACCCAGTACTTC.

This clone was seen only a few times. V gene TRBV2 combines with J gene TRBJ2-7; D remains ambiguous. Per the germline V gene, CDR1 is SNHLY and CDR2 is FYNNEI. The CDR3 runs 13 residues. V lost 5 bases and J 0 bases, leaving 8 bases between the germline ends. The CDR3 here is CASSYHSSYEQYF. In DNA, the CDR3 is TGTGCCAGCAGTTATCATAGCTCCTACGAGCAGTACTTC.

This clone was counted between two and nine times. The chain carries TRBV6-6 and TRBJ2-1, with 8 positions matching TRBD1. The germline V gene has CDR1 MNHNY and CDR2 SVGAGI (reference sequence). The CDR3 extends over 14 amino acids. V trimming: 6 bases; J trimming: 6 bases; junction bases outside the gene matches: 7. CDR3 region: CASRAGTGGNEQFF. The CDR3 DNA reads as TGTGCCAGCAGAGCCGGGACAGGCGGCAATGAGCAGTTCTTC.

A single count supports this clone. Here the CDR3 reads CASRTSTGSRLYEQYF. CDR3 bases: TGTGCCAGCAGGACTTCGACAGGGTCGAGACTCTACGAGCAGTACTTC. This sequence joins TRBV28 and TRBJ2-7, with 7 bases aligning to TRBD1. Germline V gene data show CDR1 as MDHEN and CDR2 as SYDVKM. This CDR3 has 16 amino acids. The trim removed 6 bases at V and 3 bases at J, leaving 14 bases unmatched.

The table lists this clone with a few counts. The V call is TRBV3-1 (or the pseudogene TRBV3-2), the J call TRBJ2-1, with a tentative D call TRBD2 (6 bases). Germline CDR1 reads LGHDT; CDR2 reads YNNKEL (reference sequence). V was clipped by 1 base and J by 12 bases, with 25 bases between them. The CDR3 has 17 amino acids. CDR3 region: CASSQGGAGTGGHGQFF. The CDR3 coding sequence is TGTGCCAGCAGCCAAGGTGGGGCAGGGACTGGGGGTCACGGGCAGTTCTTC.